This T cell receptor beta chain was sequenced for a study of T cell responses to AZD1222 COVID-19 vaccine. Overall study findings and caveats: Seropositive at baseline were only a handful of AZD1222 recipients. Spike-spanning, vaccine-associated CD4 TCRs were dominant at 160-218 and 743-854. White British people made up most donors, females outnumbered males, and clonal diversity was possibly underestimated. Spike-specific TCRs gained breadth and depth after people received two AZD1222 doses.

As for this clone: Its antigen is undetermined.

Profiling relied on immunoSEQ multiplex PCR, and the TCRdb table lists in-frame clones only, not all of them. The sample yields about 110,000 clones, approximately 90% seen once. CDR1 SQVTM and CDR2 ANQGSEA come from the germline V gene. V was shortened by 5 bases and J by 9 bases, with 22 bases between the two germline ends. The CDR3 sequence is 14 residues long. The V gene is TRBV29-1, the J gene TRBJ1-2; D remains unclear. The sequenced sample was peripheral blood, obtained on day 0 of AZD1222 vaccination. The clonotype comes from an adult in good health. The chain's CDR3 is CSVTRGGQKASYTF. For the CDR3, the DNA is TGCAGCGTTACCCGGGGTGGGCAGAAAGCGAGCTACACCTTC.